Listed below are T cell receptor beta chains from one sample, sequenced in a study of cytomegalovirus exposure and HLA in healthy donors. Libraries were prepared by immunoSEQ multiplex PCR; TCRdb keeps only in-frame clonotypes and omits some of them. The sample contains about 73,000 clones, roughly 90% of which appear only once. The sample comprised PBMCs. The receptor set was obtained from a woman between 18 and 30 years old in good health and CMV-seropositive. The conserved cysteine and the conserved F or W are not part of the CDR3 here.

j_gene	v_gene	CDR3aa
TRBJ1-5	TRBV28	ASSSGMGTNQPQH
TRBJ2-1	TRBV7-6	ASSLSGSYNEQF
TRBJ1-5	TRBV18	ASSPQVSNQPQH
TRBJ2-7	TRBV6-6	ASETSGKYEQY
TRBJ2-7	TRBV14	ASSQGLARSYEQY
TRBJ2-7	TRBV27	ASSLLGQPYEQY
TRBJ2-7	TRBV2	ASSRDSTYEQY
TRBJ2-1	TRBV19	ASSPSGSTVNEQF
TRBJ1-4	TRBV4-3	ASSQEDRQGLF
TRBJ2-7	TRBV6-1	ASTPWSSYEQY
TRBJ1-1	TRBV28	ASSPGGQLLPNTEAF
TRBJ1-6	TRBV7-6	ASSSRQGNSPLH
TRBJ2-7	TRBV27	ASSSLARSYEQY
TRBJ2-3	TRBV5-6	ASSPGGADTQY
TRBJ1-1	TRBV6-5	ASSRGGGGTEAF
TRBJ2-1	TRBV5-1	ASSLGLAVDEQF
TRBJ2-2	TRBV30	AWKQAADDTGELF
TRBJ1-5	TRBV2	ASTPGFSNQPQH
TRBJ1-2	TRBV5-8	ARDAEFNYGYT
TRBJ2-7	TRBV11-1	ASSSHGGLVYEQY
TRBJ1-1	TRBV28	ASSMRRGRNTEAF
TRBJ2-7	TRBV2	ASSDVVSWSYEQY
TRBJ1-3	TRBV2	ASSRKGATGNTIY
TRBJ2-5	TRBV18	ASSQGGQPQETQY
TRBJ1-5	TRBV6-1	ASSGTDQPQH
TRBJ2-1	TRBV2	ASSDGAGSYNEQF
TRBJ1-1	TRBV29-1	SVEPQTTPYEAF
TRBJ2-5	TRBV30	AWSRGRVWETQY
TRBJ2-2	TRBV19	ASTIQGGTGELF
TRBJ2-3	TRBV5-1	ASSLLGGRMDTQY
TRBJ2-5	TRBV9	ASSVGDREQETQY
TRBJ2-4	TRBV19	ASSTVTGGKNIQY
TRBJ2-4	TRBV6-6	ASSSELTSGGA
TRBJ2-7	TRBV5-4	ASSSDRGRDEQY
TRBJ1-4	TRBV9	ASSQQGALNEKLF
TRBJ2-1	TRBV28	ASSWTSGRRNEQF
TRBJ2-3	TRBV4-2	ASSQDRASGTDTQY
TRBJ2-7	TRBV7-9	ASSPGVREQY
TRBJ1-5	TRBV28	ASSTGVQPQH
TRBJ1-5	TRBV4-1	ASSRFMNQPQH
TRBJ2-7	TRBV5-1	ASSTKQGPYEQY
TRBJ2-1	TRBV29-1	SVVTSGDYNEQF
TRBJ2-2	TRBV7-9	ASSLARGTREPTGELF
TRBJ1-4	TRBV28	ASSLHQGTGNEKLF
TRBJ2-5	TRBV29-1	SALGQGQTQY
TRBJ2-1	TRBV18	ASSPPSARDNEQF
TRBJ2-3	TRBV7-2	ASSSPAGGPTDTQY
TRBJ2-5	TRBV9	ASSAGLPQETQY
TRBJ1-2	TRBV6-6	ASSYEGTKGYT
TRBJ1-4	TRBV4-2	ASSSQGFGEKLF